Given below is one T cell receptor (beta chain) in context. Researchers amplified the TCR beta CDR3 regions from RNA transcripts. HTBI primers drove first-round RT-PCR of the TCR CDR3. TCRdb called the multiplex PCR reads again in MiXCR, with one record for every CDR3 protein. There are a few hundred thousand distinct CDR3 sequences in the sample; around 17% occur only once, and roughly 44% lies in the top ten. The data were obtained in a study of T cells in Graves' hyperthyroidism and ophthalmopathy. V was clipped by 3 bases and J by 1 base; unmatched bases: 10. Germline V CDR1 and CDR2: WSHSY, SAAADI. The CDR3 is made up of 19 amino acids.

This TCR was recovered from a man aged 35 to 55 with Graves' hyperthyroidism. V gene TRBV10-2 combines with J gene TRBJ2-3; 13 bases are shared with TRBD2. The sequenced sample consisted of blood. The DNA of the CDR3 is TGCGCCAGCAGTGATACTAGCGGGGGGGCAGGTACCCGCACAGATACGCAGTATTTT. Its translation is CASSDTSGGAGTRTDTQYF.